This passage covers 14 T cell receptor beta chains from one sample sequenced in a study of CD8 T cells in Susac syndrome. Random-hexamer reverse transcription was applied to roughly 0.5 to 1 ug RNA. TCRdb passed the immunoSEQ multiplex PCR reads through MiXCR, listing each CDR3 protein once. Seen here are nearly 110,000 distinct CDR3 sequences, roughly 94% observed once, and the top ten hold about 0.41%. Sequencing was performed on CD8+ T cells from PBMCs. All receptors derive from a human donor with Susac syndrome.

This chain connects TRBV9 to TRBJ2-1; 8 bases map to TRBD2. Germline-derived CDR1 and CDR2 are SGDLS and YYNGEE. The CDR3 extends over 11 amino acids. The ends lost 4 bases at V and 13 bases at J; junction bases unmatched: 4. The CDR3 sequence is CASSLSGNQFF. In nucleotides, the CDR3 is TGTGCCAGCAGCCTTAGCGGGAACCAGTTCTTC. Based on the CDR3 plus reference TRBV9 and TRBJ2-1, the full variable domain is DSGVTQTPKHLITATGQRVTLRCSPRSGDLSVYWYQQSLDQGLQFLIQYYNGEERAKGNILERFSAQQFPDLHSELNLSSLELGDSALYFCASSLSGNQFFGPGTRLTVL.

CDR3 sequence: CASSFEGGNSPLHF. For the CDR3, the DNA is TGTGCCAGCAGTTTCGAGGGGGGTAATTCACCCCTCCACTTT. The V and J genes are TRBV27 and TRBJ1-6, with D possibly TRBD1 on 6 matching bases. CDR3 length: 14 amino acids. The germline V and J ends were trimmed by 3 bases and 6 bases, with 9 bases remaining between them. Germline-derived CDR1 and CDR2 are MNHEY and SMNVEV (reference sequence).

The V call is TRBV5-1, the J call TRBJ1-1, with a possible D match to TRBD1 (6 bases). CDR1 is SGHRS and CDR2 is YFSETQ in the germline V gene. The CDR3 runs 15 residues. Deletions cut 5 bases from V and 6 bases from J, with 20 bases between. The CDR3 bases are TGCGCCAGCAGAACGGACAGTAGGAGTTGGTCTGAAGCTTTCTTT. Translated: CASRTDSRSWSEAFF.

J is TRBJ2-1 and V is TRBV3-1; TRBD2 is a possible D gene (6 bases). CDR3 length equals 15 residues. Germline lookup yields CDR1 LGHDT and CDR2 YNNKEL (reference sequence). V was clipped by 0 bases and J by 4 bases, with 10 bases between them. CDR3 nucleotide sequence: TGTGCCAGCAGCCAAGAGAGGGACTCGTACAATGAGCAGTTCTTC. Its translation is CASSQERDSYNEQFF.

V is TRBV4-2 and J is TRBJ2-1, with 8 bases aligning to TRBD2. This CDR3 is 21 amino acids long. V was clipped by 5 bases and J by 0 bases; unmatched bases: 21. The germline V gene encodes CDR1 LGHNA and CDR2 YNFKEQ. CDR3 residues: CASSGPPSAGGPHGSYNEQFF. Written as DNA, the CDR3 is TGTGCCAGCAGCGGCCCTCCTAGTGCGGGGGGTCCCCATGGCTCCTACAATGAGCAGTTCTTC.

V is TRBV5-6 and J is TRBJ2-5, with TRBD1 matching over 9 bases. This CDR3 is built from 14 residues. J was trimmed by 5 bases and V by 2 bases; bases with no gene match: 4. Looked up from germline, CDR1 is SGHDT and CDR2 is YYEEEE. CDR3: CASSFRDREETQYF. The CDR3, as DNA: TGTGCCAGCAGCTTTCGGGACAGGGAGGAGACCCAGTACTTC.

This clonotype was picked up one time. The chain links TRBV11-2 to TRBJ2-1; 8 bases align to TRBD2. The germline V gene encodes CDR1 SGHAT and CDR2 FQNNGV. J lost 3 bases, V lost 1 base, and 8 bases had no gene match. The CDR3 consists of 17 residues. The CDR3 is CASSLGYRLAGYNEQFF. CDR3 nucleotides: TGTGCCAGCAGCTTAGGTTATAGGCTAGCGGGCTACAATGAGCAGTTCTTC.

The chain is built from TRBV9 and TRBJ2-1, with TRBD2 matching 9 bases. V dropped 3 bases and J dropped 5; count of bases not matched to a gene: 6. The CDR3 sequence is 15 residues long. CDR1 is SGDLS, CDR2 YYNGEE, per germline. CDR3 sequence (DNA): TGTGCCAGCAGCGGAAGCGGGGGGCCCCACAATGAGCAGTTCTTC. Translation: CASSGSGGPHNEQFF.

This chain uses TRBV6-6 with TRBJ1-2, with no clear D. Germline values: CDR1 MNHNY, CDR2 SVGAGI (reference sequence). The CDR3 sequence is 11 residues long. V lost 8 bases and J 8 bases, leaving 12 bases between the germline ends. The CDR3 region is CASWGPGGYTF. The CDR3 region has the DNA TGTGCCAGCTGGGGTCCCGGAGGCTACACCTTC.

The rearrangement joins TRBV14 to TRBJ2-7; a possible D gene is TRBD1 (6 bases). This CDR3 has 14 residues. CDR1 and CDR2 (germline): SGHDN, FVKESK. Trimming pared 3 bases from V and 4 bases from J, leaving 13 bases between. The CDR3 is CASSHRDKGYEQYF. The DNA of the CDR3 is TGTGCCAGCAGCCACCGGGACAAGGGGTACGAGCAGTACTTC.

This rearrangement joins TRBV27 to TRBJ2-1; D unresolved. The CDR3 runs 12 residues. Germline V gene sequence: CDR1 MNHEY, CDR2 SMNVEV (reference sequence). Between the trimmed V and J ends, which lost 5 bases and 8 bases, there was a span of 10 bases. The CDR3 is CASSPSMYEQFF. CDR3 DNA: TGTGCCAGCAGTCCTTCAATGTATGAGCAGTTCTTC.

About this clonotype: The DNA is omitted, as the CDR3 cannot be located on it reliably, and the CDR3 follows TCRdb's listing. The chain carries TRBV20-1 and TRBJ2-6; the DNA was not compared with TRBD1, the D call given in the table. With termini counted, the CDR3 has 14 amino acids. The germline gives CDR1 DFQATT, CDR2 SNEGSKA (reference sequence). CDR3 residues: CSAPWGSGANVPTF.

This clonotype has just one count. This chain uses TRBV29-1 with TRBJ1-2; D gene uncertain. This CDR3 has 10 residues. Deletions cut 1 base from V and 10 bases from J, with 7 bases between. Germline V gene sequence: CDR1 SQVTM, CDR2 ANQGSEA. The CDR3 DNA reads TGCAGCGTTGAAGGGGGAGACTACACCTTC. Protein: CSVEGGDYTF. Combining the CDR3 with reference TRBV29-1 and TRBJ1-2 gives the whole variable domain SAVISQKPSRDICQRGTSLTIQCQVDSQVTMMFWYRQQPGQSLTLIATANQGSEATYESGFVIDKFPISRPNLTFSTLTVSNMSPEDSSIYLCSVEGGDYTFGSGTRLTVV.

The chain is built from TRBV20-1 and TRBJ1-1; 7 nucleotides match TRBD1. Looked up from germline, CDR1 is DFQATT and CDR2 is SNEGSKA (reference sequence). Trimming cost V 3 bases and J 1 base; bases outside gene matches: 8. The CDR3 loop spans 15 amino acids. CDR3 nucleotide sequence: TGCAGTGCTAGGGTACCCGGGACAGCGAACACTGAAGCTTTCTTT. Amino acids: CSARVPGTANTEAFF.